A selection of T cell receptor beta chains follows, all from one sample in a study of cytomegalovirus exposure and HLA in healthy donors. TCRdb's copy holds only in-frame clones and misses some; the assay was immunoSEQ multiplex PCR. The sample lists roughly 90,000 clones, about 84% seen once, with 2% to 2.5% in the top ten. The sequencing input was PBMCs. The receptors originated from a man younger than 30 in good health and CMV-seronegative. CDR3s include the opening cysteine and the closing phenylalanine or tryptophan. A D gene is named only where the DNA matches it firmly. Not all rows give a size; the values are once, few, many and, for expanded clones, a class.

clone_size j_call d_call v_call cdr3_nt cdr3_aa
NA TRBJ1-6 NA TRBV2 TGTGCCAGCAGTATACCGGGGGGACCGAAGAGGATACCCCTCCACTTT CASSIPGGPKRIPLHF
NA TRBJ1-3 TRBD1 TRBV6-1 TGTGCCAGCGGGACAGGGATCGGCTCTGGAAACACCATATATTTT CASGTGIGSGNTIYF
NA TRBJ2-1 NA TRBV7-6 TGTGCCAGCAGCTTAGATTCGGGGGTCGGGGAGCAGTTCTTC CASSLDSGVGEQFF
NA TRBJ2-1 TRBD2 TRBV7-3 TGTGCCAGCAGCATACTAGCGGGGGTCCCAAATGAGCAGTTCTTC CASSILAGVPNEQFF
NA TRBJ1-5 TRBD1 TRBV5-1 TGCGCCAGCAGCCAAGGACAGGGAGGAAATCAGCCCCAGCATTTT CASSQGQGGNQPQHF
NA TRBJ1-6 TRBD1 TRBV5-5 TGTGCCAGATCTTTCAGGGGGGATAGGAATTCACCCCTCCACTTT CARSFRGDRNSPLHF
NA TRBJ2-3 TRBD2 TRBV6-5 TGTGCCAGCAGTTACTCTTCCGGGGAGGGGGATACGCAGTATTTT CASSYSSGEGDTQYF
NA TRBJ1-2 NA TRBV19 TGTGCCAGTAGTCCTAATAGCCTGGCCCCAATCTATGGCTACACCTTC CASSPNSLAPIYGYTF
NA TRBJ2-1 NA TRBV9 TGTGCCAGCAGCGTGACAGAGCAGCAGTTCTTC CASSVTEQQFF
few TRBJ2-5 NA TRBV7-3 TGTGCCAGCAGCTTATCTCGACAGGGACTAGGGCAAGAGACCCAGTACTTC CASSLSRQGLGQETQYF
NA TRBJ1-3 NA TRBV19 TGTGCCAGTAGTACCCCGAAGCGGCGCGGAAACACCATATATTTT CASSTPKRRGNTIYF
NA TRBJ2-7 TRBD2 TRBV18 TGTGCCAGCTCACAGGGACTAGCGGGCCTGGGAAACGAGCAGTACTTC CASSQGLAGLGNEQYF
NA TRBJ2-7 NA TRBV5-1 TGCGCCAGCAGCTTGGCCGCGGGGGACAACTACGAGCAGTACTTC CASSLAAGDNYEQYF
NA TRBJ2-4 TRBD2 TRBV13 TGTGCCAGCAGCCAGCGGGGGGACAAAAACATTCAGTACTTC CASSQRGDKNIQYF
NA TRBJ2-1 TRBD1 TRBV7-6 TGTGCCAGCAGCTTCCCACAGGGGGCTGGCTACAATGAGCAGTTCTTC CASSFPQGAGYNEQFF
NA TRBJ1-2 NA TRBV6-5 TGTGCCAGCAGTATGGGAGGTCGTCGGGGCTACACCTTC CASSMGGRRGYTF
NA TRBJ1-2 TRBD1 TRBV5-5 TGTGCCAGCAGCTTAGGACAGGCTCTCTATGGCTACACCTTC CASSLGQALYGYTF
few TRBJ2-5 NA TRBV6-5 TGTGCCAGCAGTGACCCGGGTGGGGAGGAGACCCAGTACTTC CASSDPGGEETQYF
few TRBJ2-7 NA TRBV5-1 TGCGCCAGCAGCTTGGCGGGGGGCTGGTACGAGCAGTACTTC CASSLAGGWYEQYF
NA TRBJ1-2 TRBD1 TRBV11-2 TGTGCCAGCAGTCCCGGGACAGTATATGGCTACACCTTC CASSPGTVYGYTF
NA TRBJ2-5 NA TRBV5-1 TGCGCCAGCAGTCTGTGGGGGAGGCAAGAGACCCAGTACTTC CASSLWGRQETQYF
many TRBJ1-6 NA TRBV5-6 TGTGCCAGCAGCCGGGTTGGTTCACCCCTCCACTTT CASSRVGSPLHF
few TRBJ2-7 TRBD2 TRBV5-4 TGTGCCAGCAGCTTGTGGCTAGCGGGGGCCCTCTACGAGCAGTACTTC CASSLWLAGALYEQYF